This T cell receptor (beta chain) was captured in a study of blood T cell repertoires in COVID-19. Whole-study context: Samples taken during acute and convalescent COVID-19 were collected in the United States, Italy and Spain. PBMCs, B-cell-depleted T cells, or T cells were the source of the cDNA or gDNA that made up the material.

Original handling: The assay estimated nucleated cells by amplifying reference gene primers. Sequenced by immunoSEQ multiplex PCR; TCRdb stores in-frame clones only, minus some. V and J calls and clone size come straight from that table; D and trimming were deduced from the DNA. The sample has over 200,000 clones; approximately 90% are singletons. Germline lookup yields CDR1 KGHSH and CDR2 LQKENI. V trimming: 2 bases; J trimming: 3 bases; junction bases outside the gene matches: 5. The length of the CDR3 is 15 residues. V usage is TRBV18 and J usage is TRBJ2-7; 9 bases match TRBD2. The material sequenced was PBMCs or T cells enriched from blood (not recorded which). The clonotype was recovered from a man aged 25-40 years who had recovered from COVID-19. CDR3 amino acids: CASSPVSGSNYEQYF. The CDR3 DNA is TGTGCCAGCTCACCAGTTAGCGGGAGTAACTACGAGCAGTACTTC.